The 10 T cell receptor beta chains below were found in one sample sequenced in a study of cytomegalovirus exposure and HLA in healthy donors. The PCR had 60 Vbeta and 13 Jbeta primers. Libraries were prepared by immunoSEQ multiplex PCR; TCRdb keeps only in-frame clonotypes and omits some of them. The sample includes about 130,000 clones, over 8% of them seen just once. Sequencing input: PBMCs. All receptors come from a man aged 40-50 years in good health and CMV-seronegative.

This chain uses TRBV4-2 with TRBJ2-2, with D possibly matching TRBD2 (5 bases). Trimming cost V 0 bases and J 5 bases, with 10 bases left between them. The CDR3 totals 15 residues. CDR1 and CDR2 (germline): LGHNA, YNFKEQ. The DNA of the CDR3 is TGTGCCAGCAGCCAAGAAGGAGGAGGAACCGGGGAGCTGTTTTTT. Its translation: CASSQEGGGTGELFF.

The chain is built from TRBV29-1 and TRBJ1-3, with TRBD1 matching 8 bases. This CDR3 region has 13 residues. Trimming removed 5 bases from V and 8 bases from J; junction bases left unmatched: 8. From germline, CDR1 is SQVTM and CDR2 ANQGSEA. In nucleotides, the CDR3 is TGCAGCGTTCGACAGGGGATGGCGGACACCATATATTTT. This translates into CSVRQGMADTIYF.

The chain links TRBV6-5 to TRBJ2-7; 7 bases fit TRBD1. The germline V gene has CDR1 MNHEY and CDR2 SVGAGI. This CDR3 is built from 14 residues. V gave up 5 bases and J gave up 5 bases; unmatched junction bases: 9. Here the CDR3 reads CASSEETGKDEQYF. CDR3 nucleotides: TGTGCCAGCAGTGAGGAGACAGGGAAAGACGAGCAGTACTTC.

This clone showed up just a few times. This CDR3 reads CASSRDTGELFF. The CDR3 DNA sequence: TGTGCCAGCTCACGCGACACCGGGGAGCTGTTTTTT. The V and J genes are TRBV18 and TRBJ2-2; unclear D gene. Germline V gene lookup returns CDR1 KGHSH and CDR2 LQKENI. This CDR3 is 12 amino acids long. V was trimmed by 4 bases and J by 3 bases, leaving 3 bases between them.

This clone was recorded a few times. V is TRBV9 and J is TRBJ1-4; D call uncertain. V shed 4 bases and J shed 6 bases, with 16 bases lying between them. The CDR3 length is 15 residues. CDR1 is SGDLS and CDR2 is YYNGEE in the germline V gene. CDR3 region: CASSSHGQVDEKLFF. The CDR3 nucleotides read TGTGCCAGCAGCTCTCACGGCCAGGTAGATGAAAAACTGTTTTTT.

This clone has only a few counts. The CDR3 DNA is TGTGCCAGCAGACCCGACCTCAGGGGCGAGCAGTACTTC. Protein: CASRPDLRGEQYF. This chain links TRBV6-1 with TRBJ2-7, with D possibly matching TRBD1 (6 bases). In germline, CDR1 is MNHNS, CDR2 SASEGT. Trimming took 6 bases from V and 6 from J, leaving 15 bases between them. The CDR3 runs to 13 residues.

This clone turned up a few times. This sequence joins TRBV12-5 and TRBJ2-3; tentatively, D is TRBD2 (5 bases). The CDR3 spans 15 residues. Germline-derived CDR1 and CDR2 are LGHNT and FRNRAP. Trimming took off 1 base at V and 2 bases at J, with 10 bases between the two ends. This CDR3 reads CASGLGIAYTDTQYF. CDR3 sequence (DNA): TGTGCTAGTGGTTTGGGCATAGCGTACACAGATACGCAGTATTTT.

DNA for the CDR3: TGTGCCAGAAAGGAGTCCACTGAAGCTTTCTTT. It is translated as CARKESTEAFF. The chain employs TRBV6-6 and TRBJ1-1; D is ambiguous. V was clipped by 9 bases and J by 4 bases, with 9 bases between them. Germline CDR1 reads MNHNY; CDR2 reads SVGAGI (reference sequence). This CDR3 spans 11 amino acids.

J is TRBJ2-5 and V is TRBV5-4; 9 nucleotides line up with TRBD1. The length of the CDR3 is 15 residues. V gave up 4 bases and J gave up 5 bases; unmatched junction bases: 9. The V gene's germline CDR1 is SGHNT and CDR2 YYREEE (reference sequence). The CDR3 DNA follows: TGTGCCAGCAGCACCGGACAGGGGCGATTGGAGACCCAGTACTTC. Its translation: CASSTGQGRLETQYF.

This clone has more than one count but fewer than ten. V is TRBV5-1 and J is TRBJ2-7, with unresolved D. V was shortened by 0 bases and J by 2 bases, with 12 bases between the two germline ends. The CDR3 consists of 15 residues. Looked up from germline, CDR1 is SGHRS and CDR2 is YFSETQ. The CDR3 is CASSLAVGSTYEQYF. CDR3 coding DNA: TGCGCCAGCAGCTTGGCCGTCGGGTCTACCTACGAGCAGTACTTC.